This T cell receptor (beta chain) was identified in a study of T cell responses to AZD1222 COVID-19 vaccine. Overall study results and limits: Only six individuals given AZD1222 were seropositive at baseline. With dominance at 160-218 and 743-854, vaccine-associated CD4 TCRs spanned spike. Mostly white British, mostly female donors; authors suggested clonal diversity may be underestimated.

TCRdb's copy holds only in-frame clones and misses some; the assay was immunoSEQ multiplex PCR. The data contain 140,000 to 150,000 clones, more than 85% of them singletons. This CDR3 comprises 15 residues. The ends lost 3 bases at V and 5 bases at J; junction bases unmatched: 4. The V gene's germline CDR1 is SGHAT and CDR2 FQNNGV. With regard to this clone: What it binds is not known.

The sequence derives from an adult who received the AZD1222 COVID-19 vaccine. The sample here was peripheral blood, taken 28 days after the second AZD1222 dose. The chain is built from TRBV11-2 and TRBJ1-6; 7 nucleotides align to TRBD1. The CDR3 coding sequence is TGTGCCAGCAGCTTGGGGGACAGAGATAATTCACCCCTCCACTTT. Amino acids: CASSLGDRDNSPLHF.